Listed below are T cell receptor beta chains from one sample, sequenced in a study of vaccination effects on CD4 cells after COVID-19. Antigens of these TCRs are unknown. TCRdb's copy holds only in-frame clones and misses some; the assay was immunoSEQ multiplex PCR. The table shows 40,000 or so clones, with roughly 70% occurring only once. This specimen was CD4+ T cells from PBMCs cultured with a peptide pool, taken before COVID-19 vaccination. Receptor source: a human donor who had a prior SARS-CoV-2 infection. The CDR3 runs from the conserved cysteine through the conserved F or W. The order of the fields is D gene, clone size, J gene, V gene, CDR3 DNA, CDR3 protein. A D gene is named only where the DNA matches it firmly. Size values are once, few and many counts, or a class for expanded clones, and some rows have none.

TRBD2	few	TRBJ2-7	TRBV5-4	TGTGCCAGCAGCTCTGGACTAGCGGGAGGGCCTTACGAGCAGTACTTC	CASSSGLAGGPYEQYF
-	-	TRBJ2-2	TRBV6-5	TGTGCCAGCAGCAGGGGTTTGAACACCGGGGAGCTGTTTTTT	CASSRGLNTGELFF
-	-	TRBJ2-5	TRBV5-1	TGCGCCAGCAGCTTGGCGGAGACCCAGTACTTC	CASSLAETQYF
-	-	TRBJ1-1	TRBV7-9	TGTGCCAGCAGCTCTTCGACTATGGGGAACACTGAAGCTTTCTTT	CASSSSTMGNTEAFF
-	-	TRBJ2-7	TRBV7-6	TGTGCCAGCAGCAAACAGGGATATGGCGACTACGAGCAGTACTTC	CASSKQGYGDYEQYF
TRBD2	-	TRBJ2-5	TRBV7-2	TGTGCCAGCAGCTTAGGTAGCGGGGAGACCCAGTACTTC	CASSLGSGETQYF
-	few	TRBJ1-1	TRBV4-1	TGCGCCAGCAGCCACCCGTGGGGTAACACTGAAGCTTTCTTT	CASSHPWGNTEAFF
TRBD2	-	TRBJ2-1	TRBV20-1	TGCAGTGCGGGGGGGGAAGTAGAACAGTTCTTC	CSAGGEVEQFF
-	few	TRBJ1-4	TRBV21-1	TGTGCCAGCAGCAAAGAAATGACAGGGGGCTTCTGTGAAAAACTGTTTTTT	CASSKEMTGGFCEKLFF
-	-	TRBJ1-4	TRBV20-1	TGCAGTGCTAGTTATTCCCCCCAGGGGGAAAAACTGTTTTTT	CSASYSPQGEKLFF
TRBD2	-	TRBJ2-2	TRBV18	TGTGCCAGCTCAAGAAAGCGGGAGCCGGGTACCGGGGAGCTGTTTTTT	CASSRKREPGTGELFF
-	few	TRBJ2-5	TRBV19	TGTGCCAGTAGTATCACAGGGAACTCCCAGACCCAGTACTTC	CASSITGNSQTQYF
TRBD1	-	TRBJ1-5	TRBV6-5	TGTGCCAGCAGTCCAACCTACAGGGGGGAACAGCCCCAGCATTTT	CASSPTYRGEQPQHF
-	-	TRBJ1-1	TRBV7-6	TGTGCCAGCAGCTTGTTCGGCGGGATGAACACTGAAGCTTTCTTT	CASSLFGGMNTEAFF
TRBD2	-	TRBJ2-7	TRBV19	TGTGCCAGTAGCCCCCGGGGAGCGGGGTTCTACGAGCAGTACTTC	CASSPRGAGFYEQYF
TRBD1	-	TRBJ1-1	TRBV6-5	TGTGCCAGCAGTTACACACAGGGGGTAGGGACTGAAGCTTTCTTT	CASSYTQGVGTEAFF
TRBD2	-	TRBJ2-1	TRBV7-6	TGTGCCAGCAGCTTAGCGGCTAGCGGGGACAATGAGCAGTTCTTC	CASSLAASGDNEQFF
-	-	TRBJ1-2	TRBV9	TGTGCCAGCAGCGTCCGCGGGACACTCGACCTTACTAACTATGGCTACACCTTC	CASSVRGTLDLTNYGYTF
TRBD1	-	TRBJ2-7	TRBV18	TGTGCCAGCTCACATCCGGGACAGAGATCCTACGAGCAGTACTTC	CASSHPGQRSYEQYF
TRBD1	few	TRBJ2-7	TRBV16	TGTGCCAGCAGCCAATCGAGGGACAGGGGGTCCTACGAGCAGTACTTC	CASSQSRDRGSYEQYF
-	-	TRBJ1-2	TRBV7-2	TGTGCCAGCAGCTTAGAGAATTACTATGGCTACACCTTC	CASSLENYYGYTF
-	once	TRBJ2-2	TRBV9	TGTGCCAGCAACCTACAGGATAACACCGGGGAGCTGTTTTTT	CASNLQDNTGELFF
TRBD1	-	TRBJ2-2	TRBV24-1	TGTGCCACCAGTGAGGCAGGGGGCGACACCGGGGAGCTGTTTTTT	CATSEAGGDTGELFF
-	-	TRBJ1-1	TRBV19	TGTGCCAGTGCGCCCTCACGGGGCACTGAAGCTTTCTTT	CASAPSRGTEAFF
TRBD2	-	TRBJ2-3	TRBV2	TGTGCCAGCATCGGGTATGCGGGGGGGAACACAGATACGCAGTATTTT	CASIGYAGGNTDTQYF